Given below is one T cell receptor beta chain in context. With 0 bases removed from V and 0 bases from J, the gap between germline ends came to 20 bases. CDR1 is LGHNT, CDR2 FRNRAP, per germline. This CDR3 comprises 19 residues. This PCR relied on a set of 60 Vbeta primers and 13 Jbeta primers. Some clones are missing from TCRdb's copy, which holds only in-frame ones; the method was immunoSEQ multiplex PCR. The sample consists of some 130,000 clones, roughly 80% of them appearing once. The data are from a study of cytomegalovirus exposure and HLA in healthy donors. As for the study in general: Most genotyped donors, about 81% of about 400, had Caucasian-associated genetic ancestry.

V and J are TRBV12-5 and TRBJ1-2; TRBD1 is a possible D gene (5 bases). This receptor was taken from a man aged 18-30 years in good health and CMV-seronegative. The sequenced material came from PBMCs. The chain's CDR3 is CASGLVPLILTEANYGYTF. CDR3 DNA: TGTGCTAGTGGTTTGGTACCCTTGATTTTGACAGAAGCTAACTATGGCTACACCTTC.